This paragraph covers one T cell receptor beta chain sequence. This CDR3 spans 15 amino acids. Trimming pared 9 bases from V and 3 bases from J, leaving 20 bases between. Looked up from germline, CDR1 is LNHDA and CDR2 is SQIVND (reference sequence). This record belongs to a study of blood T cell repertoires in COVID-19. At the level of the study: Acute and convalescent COVID-19 specimens originated in the United States, Italy and Spain. In each case, the material was cDNA or gDNA derived from T cells, B-cell-depleted T cells, or PBMCs.

Methods used by the authors: Reference gene primer amplification gave estimated nucleated cell counts. Produced via immunoSEQ multiplex PCR; TCRdb's table is partial and in-frame only. V and J calls and clone size come straight from that table; D and trimming were deduced from the DNA. The sample yields approximately 250,000 clones, roughly 84% seen once. V gene TRBV19 combines with J gene TRBJ2-5; perhaps TRBD2 as D (5 bases). Input material: peripheral blood. This receptor was identified in a woman aged 35 to 49 who had recovered from COVID-19. CDR3 sequence (DNA): TGTGCCAGCACACACTGGGCGGGCGGAGAAGAGACCCAGTACTTC. It is translated as CASTHWAGGEETQYF.